This TCR beta chain is drawn from a study of blood T cell repertoires in COVID-19. Clones were read by immunoSEQ multiplex PCR, and TCRdb kept only the in-frame ones, dropping some. The sample records some 60,000 clones, roughly 91% being singletons. Deletions cut 0 bases from V and 1 base from J, with 3 bases between. The CDR3 has 13 amino acids. Germline V gene sequence: CDR1 ENHRY, CDR2 SYGVKD. This clonotype originated in a human donor in a cohort sampled during active COVID-19. Specimen: peripheral blood. The V call is TRBV10-3, the J call TRBJ1-1; D unclear. The CDR3 bases are TGTGCCATCAGTGAGTCGCGGAACACTGAAGCTTTCTTT. Amino acids: CAISESRNTEAFF.